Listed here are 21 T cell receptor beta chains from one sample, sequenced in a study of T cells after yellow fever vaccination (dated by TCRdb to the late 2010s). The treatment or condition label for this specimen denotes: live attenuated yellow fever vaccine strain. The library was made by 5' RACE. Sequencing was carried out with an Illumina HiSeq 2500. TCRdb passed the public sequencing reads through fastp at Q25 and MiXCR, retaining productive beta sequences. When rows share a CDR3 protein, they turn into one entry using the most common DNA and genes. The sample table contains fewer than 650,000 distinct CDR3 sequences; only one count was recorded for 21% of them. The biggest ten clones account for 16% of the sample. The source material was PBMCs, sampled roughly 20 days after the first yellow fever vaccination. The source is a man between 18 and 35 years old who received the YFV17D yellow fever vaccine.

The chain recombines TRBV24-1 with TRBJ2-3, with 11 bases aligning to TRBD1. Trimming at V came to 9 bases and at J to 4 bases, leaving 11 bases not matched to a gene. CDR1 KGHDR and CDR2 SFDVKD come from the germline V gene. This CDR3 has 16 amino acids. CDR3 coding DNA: TGTGCCACCCGCCTGAAGGGACAGGGGGGTTCAGATACGCAGTATTTT. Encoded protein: CATRLKGQGGSDTQYF.

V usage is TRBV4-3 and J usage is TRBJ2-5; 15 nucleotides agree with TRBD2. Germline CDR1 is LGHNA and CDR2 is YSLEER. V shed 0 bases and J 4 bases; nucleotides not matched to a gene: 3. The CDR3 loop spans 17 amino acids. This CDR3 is CASSQDRTSGGAETQYF. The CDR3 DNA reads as TGCGCCAGCAGCCAAGATAGGACTAGCGGGGGGGCAGAGACCCAGTACTTC.

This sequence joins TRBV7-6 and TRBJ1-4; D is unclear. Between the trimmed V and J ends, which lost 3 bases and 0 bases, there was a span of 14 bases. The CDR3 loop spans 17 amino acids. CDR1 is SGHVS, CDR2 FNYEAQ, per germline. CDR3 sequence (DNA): TGTGCCAGCAGCTTTAGCGGGAGACGGGCAACTAATGAAAAACTGTTTTTT. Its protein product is CASSFSGRRATNEKLFF.

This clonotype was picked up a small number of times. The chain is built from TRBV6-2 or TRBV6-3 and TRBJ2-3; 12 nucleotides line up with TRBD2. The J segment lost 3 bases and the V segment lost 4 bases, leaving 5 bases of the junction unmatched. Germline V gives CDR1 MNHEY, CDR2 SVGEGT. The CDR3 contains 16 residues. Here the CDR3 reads CASSFPTSGGTDTQYF. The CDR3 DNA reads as TGTGCCAGCAGTTTCCCGACTAGCGGGGGAACAGATACGCAGTATTTT.

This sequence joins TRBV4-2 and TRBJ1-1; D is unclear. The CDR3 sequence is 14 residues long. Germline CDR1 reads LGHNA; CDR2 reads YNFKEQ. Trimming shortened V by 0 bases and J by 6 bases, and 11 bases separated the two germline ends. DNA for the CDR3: TGTGCCAGCAGCCAAGATCGGGCGTCCGCTGAAGCTTTCTTT. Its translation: CASSQDRASAEAFF.

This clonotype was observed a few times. CDR3 DNA: TGTGCCAGCAGCCCTCCGACTGGGAATTCACCCCTCCACTTT. Translation: CASSPPTGNSPLHF. J is TRBJ1-6 and V is TRBV7-9, with unresolved D. CDR3 length: 14 residues. In germline, CDR1 is SEHNR, CDR2 FQNEAQ (reference sequence). Trimming left V 5 bases short and J 7 bases short, with 12 bases between.

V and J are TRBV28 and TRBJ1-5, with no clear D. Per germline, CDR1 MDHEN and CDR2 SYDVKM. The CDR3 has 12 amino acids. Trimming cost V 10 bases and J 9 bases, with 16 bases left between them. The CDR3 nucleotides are TGTGCCATCAAGGACGGGCCTAGGCCCCAGCATTTT. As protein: CAIKDGPRPQHF.

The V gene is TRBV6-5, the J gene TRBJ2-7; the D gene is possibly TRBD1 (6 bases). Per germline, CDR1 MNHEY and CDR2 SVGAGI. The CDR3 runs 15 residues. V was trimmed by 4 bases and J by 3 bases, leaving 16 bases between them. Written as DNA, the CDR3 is TGTGCCAGCAGTTCCAGGGGCCTCATGAGCTACGAGCAGTACTTC. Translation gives CASSSRGLMSYEQYF.

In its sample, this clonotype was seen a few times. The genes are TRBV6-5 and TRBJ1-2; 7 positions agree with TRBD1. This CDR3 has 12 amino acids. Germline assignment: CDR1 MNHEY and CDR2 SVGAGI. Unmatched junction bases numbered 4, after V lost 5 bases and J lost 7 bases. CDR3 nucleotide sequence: TGTGCCAGCAGTACAGGGGTCGGTGGCTACACCTTC. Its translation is CASSTGVGGYTF.

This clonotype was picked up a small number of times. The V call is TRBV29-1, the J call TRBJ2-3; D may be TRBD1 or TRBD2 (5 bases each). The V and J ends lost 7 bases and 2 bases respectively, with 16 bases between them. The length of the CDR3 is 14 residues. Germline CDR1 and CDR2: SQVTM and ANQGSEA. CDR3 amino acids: CSASRDGNTDTQYF. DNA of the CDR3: TGCAGCGCCTCCCGGGACGGTAACACAGATACGCAGTATTTT.

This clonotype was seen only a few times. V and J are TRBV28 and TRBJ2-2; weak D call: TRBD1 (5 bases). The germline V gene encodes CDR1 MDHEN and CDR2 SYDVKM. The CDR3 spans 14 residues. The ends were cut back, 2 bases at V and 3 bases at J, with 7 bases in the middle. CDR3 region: CASSLDSHTGELFF. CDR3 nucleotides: TGTGCCAGCAGTTTAGACAGTCACACCGGGGAGCTGTTTTTT.

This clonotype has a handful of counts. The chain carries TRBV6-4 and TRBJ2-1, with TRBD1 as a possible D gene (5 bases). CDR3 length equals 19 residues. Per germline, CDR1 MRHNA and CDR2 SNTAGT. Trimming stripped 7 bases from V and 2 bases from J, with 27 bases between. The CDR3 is CASTPGSLGAEPTYNEQFF. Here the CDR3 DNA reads TGTGCCAGCACCCCGGGCTCTTTAGGGGCCGAGCCCACCTACAATGAGCAGTTCTTC.

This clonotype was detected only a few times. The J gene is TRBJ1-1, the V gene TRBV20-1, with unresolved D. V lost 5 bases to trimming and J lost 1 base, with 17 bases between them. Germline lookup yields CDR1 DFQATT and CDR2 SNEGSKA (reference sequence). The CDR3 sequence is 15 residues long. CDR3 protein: CSAPSPQVGNTEAFF. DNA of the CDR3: TGCAGTGCTCCTTCCCCTCAGGTGGGGAACACTGAAGCTTTCTTT.

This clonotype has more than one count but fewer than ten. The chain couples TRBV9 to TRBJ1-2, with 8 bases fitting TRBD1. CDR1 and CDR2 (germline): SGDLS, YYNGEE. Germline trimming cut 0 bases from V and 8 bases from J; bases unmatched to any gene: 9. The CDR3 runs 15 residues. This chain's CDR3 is CASSVAGGTGGGYTF. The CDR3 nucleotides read TGTGCCAGCAGCGTAGCCGGCGGGACAGGTGGCGGCTACACCTTC.

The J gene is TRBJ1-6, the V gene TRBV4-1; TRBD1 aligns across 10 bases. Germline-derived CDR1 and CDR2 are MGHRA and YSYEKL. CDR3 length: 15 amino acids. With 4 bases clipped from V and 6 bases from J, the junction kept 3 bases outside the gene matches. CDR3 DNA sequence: TGCGCCAGCAGCCCGGGACAGGGGATTAATTCACCCCTCCACTTT. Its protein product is CASSPGQGINSPLHF.

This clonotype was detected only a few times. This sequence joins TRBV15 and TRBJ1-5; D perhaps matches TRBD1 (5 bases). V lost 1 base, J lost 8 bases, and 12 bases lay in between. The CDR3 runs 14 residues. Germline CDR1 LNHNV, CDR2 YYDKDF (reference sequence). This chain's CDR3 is CATSRGGPGEPQHF. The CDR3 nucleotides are TGTGCCACCAGCAGAGGGGGACCGGGGGAGCCCCAGCATTTT.

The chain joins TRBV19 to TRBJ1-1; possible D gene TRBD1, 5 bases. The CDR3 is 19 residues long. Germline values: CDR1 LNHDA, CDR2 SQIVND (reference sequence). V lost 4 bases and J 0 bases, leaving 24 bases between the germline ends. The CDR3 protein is CASSTTRMAGGWMNTEAFF. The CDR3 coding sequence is TGTGCCAGTAGTACGACTCGGATGGCGGGGGGATGGATGAACACTGAAGCTTTCTTT.

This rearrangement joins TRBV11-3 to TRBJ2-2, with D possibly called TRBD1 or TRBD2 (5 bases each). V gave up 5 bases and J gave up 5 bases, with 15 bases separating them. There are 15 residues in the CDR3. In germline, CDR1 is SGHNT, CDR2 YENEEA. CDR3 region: CASSLRSGQTGELFF. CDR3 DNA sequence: TGTGCCAGCAGCCTCCGTTCGGGGCAAACCGGGGAGCTGTTTTTT.

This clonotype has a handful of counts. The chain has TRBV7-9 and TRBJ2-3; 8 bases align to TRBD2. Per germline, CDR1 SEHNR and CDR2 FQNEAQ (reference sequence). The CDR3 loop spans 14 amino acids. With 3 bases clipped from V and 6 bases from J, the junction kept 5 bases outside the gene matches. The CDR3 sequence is CASSFTGGKDTQYF. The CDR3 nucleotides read TGTGCCAGCAGCTTTACGGGGGGGAAGGATACGCAGTATTTT.

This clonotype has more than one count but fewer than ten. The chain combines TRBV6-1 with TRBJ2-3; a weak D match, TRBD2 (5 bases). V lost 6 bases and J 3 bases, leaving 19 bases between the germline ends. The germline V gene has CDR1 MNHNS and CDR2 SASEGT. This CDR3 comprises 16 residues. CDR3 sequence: CASRNLPPWRTDTQYF. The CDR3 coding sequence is TGTGCCAGCAGAAACTTACCCCCCTGGAGGACAGATACGCAGTATTTT.

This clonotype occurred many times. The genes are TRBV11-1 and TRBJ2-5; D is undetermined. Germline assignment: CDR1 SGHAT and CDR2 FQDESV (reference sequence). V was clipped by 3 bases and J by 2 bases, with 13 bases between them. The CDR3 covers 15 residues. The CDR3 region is CASSFILAPQETQYF. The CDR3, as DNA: TGTGCCAGCAGCTTCATATTAGCCCCGCAAGAGACCCAGTACTTC.